Only a few counts were recorded for the clone carrying this T cell receptor beta chain. Method: immunoSEQ multiplex PCR; TCRdb's copy keeps in-frame clones and lacks some. The sample yields around 35,000 clones, 90% seen once. This sample is part of a study of T cell changes during pregnancy in multiple sclerosis. Losses at the gene ends were 0 bases for V and 0 bases for J; bases not matched to a gene: 6. Germline-derived CDR1 and CDR2 are LGHNA and YNFKEQ. This CDR3 has 18 amino acids. The chain links TRBV4-2 to TRBJ2-3; 10 bases fit TRBD2. The receptor comes from a female donor with multiple sclerosis, enrolled in a pregnancy study. Sample: CD8+ T cells from peripheral blood mononuclear cells, taken in the first trimester of pregnancy. Here the CDR3 reads CASSQDLASGGSTDTQYF. In DNA form, the CDR3 reads TGTGCCAGCAGCCAAGATTTGGCTAGCGGGGGTAGCACAGATACGCAGTATTTT.